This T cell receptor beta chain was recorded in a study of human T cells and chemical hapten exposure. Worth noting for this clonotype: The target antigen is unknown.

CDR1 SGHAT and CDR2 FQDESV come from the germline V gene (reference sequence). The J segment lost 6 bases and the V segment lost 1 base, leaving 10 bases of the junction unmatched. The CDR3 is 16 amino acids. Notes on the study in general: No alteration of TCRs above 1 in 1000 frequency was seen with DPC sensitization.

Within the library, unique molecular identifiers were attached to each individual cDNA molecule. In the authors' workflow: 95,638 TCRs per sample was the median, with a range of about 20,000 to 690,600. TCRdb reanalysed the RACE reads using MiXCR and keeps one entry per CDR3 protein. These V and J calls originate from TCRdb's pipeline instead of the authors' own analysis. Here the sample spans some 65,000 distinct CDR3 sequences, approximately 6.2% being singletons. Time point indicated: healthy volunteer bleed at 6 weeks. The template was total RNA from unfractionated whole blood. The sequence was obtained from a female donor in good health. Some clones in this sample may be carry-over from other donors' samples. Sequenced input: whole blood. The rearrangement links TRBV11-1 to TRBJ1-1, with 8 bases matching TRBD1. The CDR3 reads CASSLDSNRGMSEAFF. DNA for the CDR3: TGTGCCAGCAGCTTAGACTCGAACAGGGGGATGTCTGAAGCTTTCTTT.